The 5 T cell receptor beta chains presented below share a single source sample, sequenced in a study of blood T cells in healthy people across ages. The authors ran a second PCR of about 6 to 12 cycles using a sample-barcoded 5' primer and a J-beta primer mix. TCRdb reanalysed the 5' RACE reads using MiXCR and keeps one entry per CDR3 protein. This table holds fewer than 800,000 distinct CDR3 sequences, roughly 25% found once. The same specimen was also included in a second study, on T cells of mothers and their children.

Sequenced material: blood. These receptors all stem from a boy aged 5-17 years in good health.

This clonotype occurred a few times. The CDR3 DNA is TGTGCCACCAGTGATTTAATAGCGGGGGGAACAAATGAGCAGTTCTTC. Amino acids: CATSDLIAGGTNEQFF. The chain uses TRBV24-1 and TRBJ2-1, with 10 bases fitting TRBD2. The V gene's germline CDR1 is KGHDR and CDR2 SFDVKD. The CDR3 covers 16 residues. V trimming: 1 base; J trimming: 7 bases; junction bases outside the gene matches: 6.

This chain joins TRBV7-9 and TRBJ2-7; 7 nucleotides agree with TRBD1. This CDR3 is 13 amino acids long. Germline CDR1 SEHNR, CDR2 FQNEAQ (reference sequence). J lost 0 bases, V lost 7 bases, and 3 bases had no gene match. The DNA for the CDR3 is TGTGCCAGCACAGGGGGATACTCCTACGAGCAGTACTTC. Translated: CASTGGYSYEQYF.

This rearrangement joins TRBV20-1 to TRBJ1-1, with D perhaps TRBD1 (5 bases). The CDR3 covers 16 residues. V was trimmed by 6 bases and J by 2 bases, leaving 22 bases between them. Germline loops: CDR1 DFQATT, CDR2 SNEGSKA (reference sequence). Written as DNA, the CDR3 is TGCAGTGCCAGACGACCAGGGAAGTCTCATAACACTGAAGCTTTCTTT. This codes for CSARRPGKSHNTEAFF.

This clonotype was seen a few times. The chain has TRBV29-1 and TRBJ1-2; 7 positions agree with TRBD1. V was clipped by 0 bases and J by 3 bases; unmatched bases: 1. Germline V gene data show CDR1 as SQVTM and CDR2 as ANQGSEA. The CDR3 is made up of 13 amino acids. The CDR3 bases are TGCAGCGTTGAAGATGGGACAGACTATGGCTACACCTTC. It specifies CSVEDGTDYGYTF.

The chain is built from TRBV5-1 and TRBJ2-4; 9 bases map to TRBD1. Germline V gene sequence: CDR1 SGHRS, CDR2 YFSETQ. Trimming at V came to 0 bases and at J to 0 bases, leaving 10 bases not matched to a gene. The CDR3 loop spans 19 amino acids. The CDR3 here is CASSLGSLGTGLAKNIQYF. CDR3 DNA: TGCGCCAGCAGCTTGGGGTCTTTGGGGACAGGGTTAGCCAAAAACATTCAGTACTTC.